This entry lists 29 T cell receptor beta chains sequenced from one sample in a study of cytomegalovirus exposure and HLA in healthy donors (dated by TCRdb to 2016 to 2017). To prepare the library, the immunoSEQ multiplex PCR assay was applied. A mixture of 60 forward primers for TCR Vbeta segments and 13 reverse primers for TCR Jbeta segments was used in the multiplex PCR. The table was pulled from immuneACCESS by TCRdb, which kept in-frame rearrangements only. Such tables lose some clones; where checked, under half of the loss comes from unresolved V genes, and the rest has no known cause. The sample has under 130,000 clones on record, 80% of them singletons. 6.5% to 8.5% of the sample goes to the ten largest clones. The source material was PBMCs. These receptors were obtained from a man aged 25 to 45 in good health and CMV-seropositive.

A remark on this clone: Additional DNA sequences in this sample encode the identical CDR3. The chain joins TRBV2 to TRBJ2-1; the D gene is possibly TRBD2 (6 bases). Trimming removed 6 bases from V and 0 bases from J, with 15 bases in between. Germline V gene lookup returns CDR1 SNHLY and CDR2 FYNNEI. This CDR3 is built from 16 residues. CDR3 coding DNA: TGTGCCAGCAGGGGCTTTGGGGGGAGCTCCTACAATGAGCAGTTCTTC. Its protein is CASRGFGGSSYNEQFF.

In its sample, this clone was seen a few times. Here the CDR3 reads CASSLGLAGDAGELFF. CDR3 DNA sequence: TGTGCCAGCAGCTTGGGACTAGCGGGGGACGCCGGGGAGCTGTTTTTT. The chain recombines TRBV12-1 with TRBJ2-2; the table assigns TRBD2, which was not confirmed against the DNA. TRBV12-1 is annotated as a pseudogene. This CDR3 region has 16 residues.

This chain joins TRBV4-3 and TRBJ1-1; D is possibly TRBD1 (5 bases). The CDR3 has 16 amino acids. Germline-derived CDR1 and CDR2 are LGHNA and YSLEER. The V gene lost 4 bases and the J gene lost 1 base, with 16 bases spanning the gap. The CDR3 DNA reads TGCGCCAGCAGCCGCCTAACGGGACTTCCGAACACTGAAGCTTTCTTT. This translates into CASSRLTGLPNTEAFF.

The chain carries TRBV5-1 and TRBJ2-5, with a weak D call TRBD2 (5 bases). CDR1 is SGHRS, CDR2 YFSETQ, per germline. This CDR3 spans 15 amino acids. The V gene lost 4 bases and the J gene lost 0 bases, with 13 bases spanning the gap. The DNA for the CDR3 is TGCGCCAGCAGCCCCCCGGAGGCCTACCAAGAGACCCAGTACTTC. Amino acids: CASSPPEAYQETQYF.

This clone has a single count. The J gene is TRBJ2-5, the V gene TRBV5-6; 12 nucleotides agree with TRBD2. The germline V gene has CDR1 SGHDT and CDR2 YYEEEE. With V trimmed by 4 bases and J by 5 bases, 12 bases remained unmatched. The CDR3 has 17 amino acids. The CDR3 is CASSPRLAGDLWETQYF. The CDR3 DNA follows: TGTGCCAGCAGCCCCCGACTAGCGGGGGATCTCTGGGAGACCCAGTACTTC.

V and J are TRBV7-9 and TRBJ1-2; TRBD1 agrees at 7 bases. The CDR3 is made up of 15 amino acids. From germline, CDR1 is SEHNR and CDR2 FQNEAQ (reference sequence). J gave up 6 bases and V 5 bases, and 12 bases lay outside the gene matches. The CDR3 bases are TGTGCCAGCAGCGGGACAGATCCCTCTTCCCATGGCTACACCTTC. It specifies CASSGTDPSSHGYTF.

The chain is built from TRBV6-5 and TRBJ2-5; no definite D call. CDR3 size: 13 residues. The germline gives CDR1 MNHEY, CDR2 SVGAGI. The V end was cut by 7 bases, the J end by 2 bases, with 11 bases between. In DNA form, the CDR3 reads TGTGCCAGCAACAAGAACAAACAAGAGACCCAGTACTTC. The encoded protein is CASNKNKQETQYF.

This chain uses TRBV18 with TRBJ2-7; D possibly matches TRBD1 or TRBD2 (11 bases each). The CDR3 consists of 19 residues. The ends were cut back, 6 bases at V and 7 bases at J, with 34 bases in the middle. Germline V CDR1 and CDR2: KGHSH, LQKENI. This CDR3 reads CASSPDRGRLASGGREQYF. The CDR3 DNA follows: TGTGCCAGCTCCCCGGACAGGGGGCGCCTGGCTAGCGGGGGGCGGGAGCAGTACTTC. Full variable domain (rest looked up from reference TRBV18 and TRBJ2-7): NAGVMQNPRHLVRRRGQEARLRCSPMKGHSHVYWYRQLPEEGLKFMVYLQKENIIDESGMPKERFSAEFPKEGPSILRIQQVVRGDSAAYFCASSPDRGRLASGGREQYFGPGTRLTVT.

The J gene is TRBJ2-3, the V gene TRBV10-3; TRBD2 is a possible D gene (6 bases). The germline CDR1 and CDR2 sequences are ENHRY and SYGVKD. Trimming removed 11 bases at V and 1 base at J, with 13 bases between. This CDR3 is 13 amino acids long. The CDR3 region is CAVSGEGTDTQYF. CDR3 DNA: TGTGCCGTGTCGGGGGAGGGCACAGATACGCAGTATTTT.

The rearrangement uses TRBV5-4 and TRBJ2-5; D is uncertain. The J call may be incorrect, as the DNA end agrees better with TRBJ2-7. This CDR3 has 13 residues. Per germline, CDR1 SGHNT and CDR2 YYREEE (reference sequence). This CDR3 reads CASSKRFSYEQYF. CDR3 nucleotide sequence: TGTGCCAGCAGCAAACGGTTCTCCTACGAGCAGTACTTC.

The chain recombines TRBV27 with TRBJ2-3; possible D gene TRBD1, 5 bases. The CDR3 totals 14 residues. Between the trimmed V and J ends, which lost 7 bases and 4 bases, there was a span of 15 bases. Germline V gene sequence: CDR1 MNHEY, CDR2 SMNVEV (reference sequence). In nucleotides, the CDR3 is TGTGCCAGCACAGACAGAATTTTCCCAGATACGCAGTATTTT. Translating gives CASTDRIFPDTQYF.

The rearrangement joins TRBV6-1 to TRBJ2-7, with a weak D call TRBD1 (8 bases). The CDR3 runs to 16 residues. Germline V gene lookup returns CDR1 MNHNS and CDR2 SASEGT. Trimming removed 2 bases at V and 2 bases at J, with 16 bases between. This CDR3 reads CASSEYLQGGTYEQYF. CDR3 DNA sequence: TGTGCCAGCAGTGAATATTTACAGGGGGGGACCTACGAGCAGTACTTC.

This chain joins TRBV30 and TRBJ1-4; tentatively, D is TRBD1 (6 bases). This CDR3 comprises 18 residues. Germline V CDR1 and CDR2: GTSNPN, SVGIG (reference sequence). V lost 0 bases, J lost 3 bases, and 20 bases lay in between. The CDR3 reads CAWSVGAGVVSANEKLFF. CDR3 bases: TGTGCCTGGAGTGTGGGGGCAGGGGTAGTTTCGGCTAATGAAAAACTGTTTTTT.

This chain joins TRBV5-1 and TRBJ1-4, with D possibly TRBD1 on 5 matching bases. There are 13 residues in the CDR3. V lost 6 bases and J lost 7, with 13 bases in between. Germline CDR1 reads SGHRS; CDR2 reads YFSETQ. The CDR3 reads CASMEGAGEKLFF. As DNA, the CDR3 is TGCGCCAGCATGGAAGGGGCAGGTGAAAAACTGTTTTTT.

CDR3 in amino acids: CASSSGGQGNEKLFF. CDR3 DNA sequence: TGTGCCAGCAGCTCAGGGGGACAGGGTAATGAAAAACTGTTTTTT. The rearrangement uses TRBV7-9 and TRBJ1-4, with 9 bases matching TRBD1. V trimming: 4 bases; J trimming: 4 bases; junction bases outside the gene matches: 4. Germline V gene lookup returns CDR1 SEHNR and CDR2 FQNEAQ (reference sequence). This CDR3 spans 15 amino acids.

In its sample, this clone is medium-sized. This chain's CDR3 is CASSIGQTEKLFF. CDR3 sequence (DNA): TGTGCCAGCAGTATAGGACAGACTGAAAAACTGTTTTTT. The chain combines TRBV6-9 with TRBJ1-4, with D perhaps TRBD1 (6 bases). Germline V CDR1 and CDR2: MNHGY, SVAAGI. Trimming left V 5 bases short and J 7 bases short, with 11 bases between. This CDR3 contains 13 residues.

The chain employs TRBV5-1 and TRBJ2-7; 12 nucleotides match TRBD2. Per the germline V gene, CDR1 is SGHRS and CDR2 is YFSETQ. Unmatched junction bases numbered 2, after V lost 0 bases and J lost 4 bases. The CDR3 sequence is 15 residues long. CDR3 region: CASSLGLAGVYEQYF. The DNA for the CDR3 is TGCGCCAGCAGCTTGGGACTAGCGGGGGTTTACGAGCAGTACTTC.

J is TRBJ2-2 and V is TRBV30; TRBD2 matches at 8 bases. After removal of 0 bases from V and 4 bases from J, the junction contained 13 bases not matched to a gene. Germline values: CDR1 GTSNPN, CDR2 SVGIG (reference sequence). CDR3 length: 18 residues. CDR3 in DNA: TGTGCCTGGAGTGTACGGACTAGCCAAGGTTGGGGCACCGGGGAGCTGTTTTTT. This sequence encodes CAWSVRTSQGWGTGELFF.

The chain uses TRBV28 and TRBJ1-2; 10 bases are a match to TRBD1. Looked up from germline, CDR1 is MDHEN and CDR2 is SYDVKM. The ends lost 7 bases at V and 7 bases at J; junction bases unmatched: 9. The CDR3 runs 14 residues. CDR3 nucleotide sequence: TGTGCCAGCAAGCTAAGGACAGGGGGATCTGGCTACACCTTC. Translating it yields CASKLRTGGSGYTF.

J is TRBJ1-6 and V is TRBV6-1, with TRBD1 matching over 9 bases. The CDR3 is 13 residues long. Trimming at V came to 1 base and at J to 16 bases, leaving 5 bases not matched to a gene. Germline V gene lookup returns CDR1 MNHNS and CDR2 SASEGT. CDR3 DNA: TGTGCCAGCAGTGAAGGCAGACAGGGGGAACTCCACTTT. Protein product: CASSEGRQGELHF.

The chain employs TRBV5-1 and TRBJ2-7, with D uncertain. CDR3 length: 14 residues. Germline V CDR1 and CDR2: SGHRS, YFSETQ. The ends were cut back, 0 bases at V and 0 bases at J, with 7 bases in the middle. The CDR3 sequence is CASSLAVRSYEQYF. In DNA form, the CDR3 reads TGCGCCAGCAGCTTGGCTGTCCGCTCCTACGAGCAGTACTTC.

The rearrangement joins TRBV6-4 to TRBJ2-3; D is perhaps TRBD2 (5 bases). The CDR3 is 16 residues long. The V end lost 0 bases, the J end lost 4 bases, and 14 bases lay between the germline ends. In germline, CDR1 is MRHNA, CDR2 SNTAGT. The CDR3 loop reads CASSDSLEGSADTQYF. The CDR3 DNA is TGTGCCAGCAGTGACTCACTAGAAGGTAGTGCAGATACGCAGTATTTT.

This clone was picked up a small number of times. The chain recombines TRBV7-3 with TRBJ2-3, with 9 bases fitting TRBD2. Germline CDR1 reads SGHTA; CDR2 reads FQGTGA. Unmatched junction bases numbered 3, after V lost 4 bases and J lost 1 base. This CDR3 has 15 residues. The CDR3 region is CASSSGTSRTDTQYF. As DNA, the CDR3 is TGTGCCAGCAGCTCCGGGACTAGCCGCACAGATACGCAGTATTTT.

This chain connects TRBV18 to TRBJ2-1; 13 positions agree with TRBD2. This CDR3 comprises 17 residues. CDR1 is KGHSH and CDR2 is LQKENI in the germline V gene. V lost 2 bases, J lost 4 bases, and 5 bases stayed unmatched. Here the CDR3 reads CASSPELAGGKYNEQFF. DNA of the CDR3: TGTGCCAGCTCACCAGAACTAGCGGGGGGGAAATACAATGAGCAGTTCTTC.

The chain has TRBV6-5 and TRBJ1-4; maybe TRBD1 (6 bases). Trimming shortened V by 0 bases and J by 4 bases, and 9 bases separated the two germline ends. The CDR3 has 15 amino acids. Germline values: CDR1 MNHEY, CDR2 SVGAGI. DNA for the CDR3: TGTGCCAGCAGTTACTCTACAGGGAATAATGAAAAACTGTTTTTT. This translates into CASSYSTGNNEKLFF.

The chain links TRBV6-1 to TRBJ2-5, with TRBD2 matching over 8 bases. Germline V gives CDR1 MNHNS, CDR2 SASEGT. The trim removed 4 bases at V and 4 bases at J, leaving 8 bases unmatched. The CDR3 loop spans 15 amino acids. Written as DNA, the CDR3 is TGTGCCAGCAGTGGAAGGACTAGCAACCCAGAGACCCAGTACTTC. Its translation: CASSGRTSNPETQYF.

The rearrangement uses TRBV4-3 and TRBJ2-1; 8 bases are shared with TRBD2. Germline V CDR1 and CDR2: LGHNA, YSLEER. This CDR3 contains 18 residues. Germline trimming cut 4 bases from V and 2 bases from J; bases unmatched to any gene: 13. CDR3 coding DNA: TGCGCCAGCAGCCCCCGGTCTCGCGGGGGGCCCCCCTACAATGAGCAGTTCTTC. This gives the protein CASSPRSRGGPPYNEQFF.

The rearrangement joins TRBV10-1 to TRBJ2-5; TRBD1 matches 9 bases. Per germline, CDR1 WNHNN and CDR2 SYGVQD (reference sequence). J gave up 5 bases and V 3 bases, and 7 bases lay outside the gene matches. The CDR3 has 15 residues. The CDR3 reads CASSENRGRRETQYF. The CDR3, as DNA: TGCGCCAGCAGTGAAAACAGGGGGCGCCGGGAGACCCAGTACTTC.

The V gene is TRBV9, the J gene TRBJ2-7, with 8 bases aligning to TRBD1. In germline, CDR1 is SGDLS, CDR2 YYNGEE. The CDR3 runs to 14 residues. V lost 0 bases to trimming and J lost 4 bases; unmatched junction nucleotides: 3. The CDR3 coding sequence is TGTGCCAGCAGCGTAGGGACAGGGCGGTACGAGCAGTACTTC. Its protein product is CASSVGTGRYEQYF.